What follows are 27 T cell receptor beta chains derived from one specimen sequenced in a study of blood T cell repertoires in COVID-19. Data came from immunoSEQ multiplex PCR; TCRdb stores just in-frame clones and leaves some out. The profile shows roughly 190,000 clones, more than 75% of them singletons. The specimen sequenced was peripheral blood. These receptors came from a woman aged 55-70 years with COVID-19, enrolled during active disease.

The chain uses TRBV5-1 and TRBJ2-3; 9 bases agree with TRBD1. Germline CDR1 and CDR2: SGHRS and YFSETQ. With V trimmed by 3 bases and J by 6 bases, 11 bases remained unmatched. The CDR3 runs to 16 residues. CDR3 in DNA: TGCGCCAGCAGCTCGGGACAGGGTTCATTTACTGATACGCAGTATTTT. Translation: CASSSGQGSFTDTQYF.

The V and J genes are TRBV18 and TRBJ2-1, with D tentatively TRBD1 (6 bases). This CDR3 is 17 amino acids long. Germline V gene lookup returns CDR1 KGHSH and CDR2 LQKENI. V was pared by 4 bases and J by 9 bases, with 25 bases between. CDR3 amino acids: CASSRRQVGPTVGEQFF. The CDR3 DNA reads TGTGCCAGCTCACGCCGACAGGTAGGACCCACCGTCGGTGAGCAGTTCTTC.

This chain joins TRBV3-1 (or the pseudogene TRBV3-2) and TRBJ1-5; unclear D gene. Germline loops: CDR1 LGHDT, CDR2 YNNKEL (reference sequence). This CDR3 comprises 13 residues. The V gene lost 0 bases and the J gene lost 5 bases, with 5 bases spanning the gap. The CDR3 reads CASSQDIDQPQHF. The CDR3 DNA reads as TGTGCCAGCAGCCAAGATATCGATCAGCCCCAGCATTTT.

The CDR3: CASSQAGGSLETQYF. CDR3 nucleotide sequence: TGTGCCAGCAGCCAAGCAGGAGGCAGTCTCGAGACCCAGTACTTC. The chain carries TRBV3-1 (or the pseudogene TRBV3-2) and TRBJ2-5; weak D call: TRBD2 (5 bases). Trimming took 1 base from V and 5 from J, leaving 14 bases between them. From germline, CDR1 is LGHDT and CDR2 YNNKEL (reference sequence). This CDR3 comprises 15 residues.

The chain combines TRBV28 with TRBJ1-5; unclear D gene. CDR3 length: 12 amino acids. The ends were cut back, 7 bases at V and 6 bases at J, with 10 bases in the middle. CDR1 is MDHEN, CDR2 SYDVKM, per germline. CDR3 coding DNA: TGTGCCAGCAACATTCGGGGTCAGCCCCAGCATTTT. Translated: CASNIRGQPQHF.

A remark on this clone: This sample also contains other DNA sequences that code for the same CDR3. The V gene is TRBV11-2, the J gene TRBJ2-1; D is perhaps TRBD1 (5 bases). The CDR3 consists of 15 residues. Per the germline V gene, CDR1 is SGHAT and CDR2 is FQNNGV. The V end was cut by 1 base, the J end by 4 bases, with 11 bases between. CDR3 sequence: CASSLVGGAYNEQFF. The CDR3 nucleotides are TGTGCCAGCAGCTTAGTTGGTGGGGCGTACAATGAGCAGTTCTTC.

The rearrangement links TRBV3-1 (or the pseudogene TRBV3-2) to TRBJ1-2; no clear D gene. This CDR3 region has 15 residues. V dropped 1 base and J dropped 7 bases, with 16 bases sitting between them. The V gene's germline CDR1 is LGHDT and CDR2 YNNKEL (reference sequence). CDR3 protein: CASSQVSSGFSGYTF. In DNA form, the CDR3 reads TGTGCCAGCAGCCAAGTTTCGTCCGGGTTCAGTGGCTACACCTTC.

The chain carries TRBV24-1 and TRBJ2-7; D is ambiguous. CDR3 length equals 12 residues. Per germline, CDR1 KGHDR and CDR2 SFDVKD. The V gene lost 0 bases and the J gene lost 5 bases, with 4 bases spanning the gap. The CDR3 coding sequence is TGTGCCACCAGTGATTTGGAGAACGAGCAGTACTTC. Translating it yields CATSDLENEQYF.

The chain couples TRBV11-1 to TRBJ2-7; 8 bases are shared with TRBD2. CDR1 is SGHAT, CDR2 FQDESV, per germline (reference sequence). This CDR3 is built from 14 residues. The V and J ends lost 1 base and 9 bases, in that order; junction bases with no gene match: 8. CDR3 loop: CASSLGQREGVQYF. The CDR3 DNA reads TGTGCCAGCAGCTTAGGTCAACGGGAGGGCGTGCAGTACTTC.

The sample holds one count of this clone. The genes are TRBV13 and TRBJ2-2, with 12 bases fitting TRBD2. Trimming took 5 bases from V and 7 from J; bases not matched to a gene: 5. The germline gives CDR1 PRHDT, CDR2 FYEKMQ (reference sequence). The CDR3 is made up of 15 amino acids. The CDR3 protein is CASSRTSGDGGELFF. The CDR3 DNA sequence: TGTGCCAGCAGCCGGACTAGCGGGGACGGCGGGGAGCTGTTTTTT.

The V call is TRBV6-5, the J call TRBJ1-2; possible D gene TRBD1, 6 bases. Per germline, CDR1 MNHEY and CDR2 SVGAGI. The V end was cut by 7 bases, the J end by 8 bases, with 14 bases between. The CDR3 loop spans 12 amino acids. The CDR3: CASTGGLGGYTF. The CDR3 DNA sequence: TGTGCCAGCACCGGGGGGCTGGGGGGCTACACCTTC.

V usage is TRBV18 and J usage is TRBJ1-1; D call uncertain. The CDR3 totals 12 residues. V lost 2 bases to trimming and J lost 8 bases, with 9 bases between them. The V gene's germline CDR1 is KGHSH and CDR2 LQKENI. The CDR3 here is CASSPVRSEAFF. In DNA form, the CDR3 reads TGTGCCAGCTCACCAGTCAGATCAGAAGCTTTCTTT.

The rearrangement uses TRBV6-2 or TRBV6-3 and TRBJ2-5; 7 nucleotides match TRBD1. The CDR3 totals 16 residues. Germline V gene sequence: CDR1 MNHEY, CDR2 SVGEGT. V was pared by 1 base and J by 3 bases, with 8 bases of the junction left unmatched. The CDR3 loop is CASSYFASGGKETQYF. The CDR3 coding sequence is TGTGCCAGCAGTTACTTTGCGTCAGGGGGAAAAGAGACCCAGTACTTC.

This chain connects TRBV4-1 to TRBJ1-6; perhaps TRBD1 as D (5 bases). Germline values: CDR1 MGHRA, CDR2 YSYEKL. The CDR3 contains 16 residues. V lost 3 bases to trimming and J lost 7 bases, with 16 bases between them. CDR3 residues: CASSQPGERGNSPLHF. CDR3 sequence (DNA): TGCGCCAGCAGCCAGCCGGGGGAAAGGGGAAATTCACCCCTCCACTTT.

The V and J genes are TRBV3-1 (or the pseudogene TRBV3-2) and TRBJ1-3; possibly TRBD1 for D (5 bases). The CDR3 is 14 amino acids. Germline CDR1 and CDR2: LGHDT and YNNKEL (reference sequence). V lost 8 bases, J lost 3 bases, and 14 bases lay in between. CDR3 in amino acids: CASGVQDFGNTIYF. The CDR3 DNA is TGTGCCAGCGGGGTACAGGATTTTGGAAACACCATATATTTT.

This chain joins TRBV13 and TRBJ1-1, with no clear D. CDR1 and CDR2 (germline): PRHDT, FYEKMQ (reference sequence). V lost 1 base, J lost 1 base, and 4 bases lay in between. The CDR3 contains 13 residues. This CDR3 is CASSLERNTEAFF. CDR3 in DNA: TGTGCCAGCAGCTTAGAGCGGAACACTGAAGCTTTCTTT. Complete variable domain (other parts from reference TRBV13 and TRBJ1-1): AAGVIQSPRHLIKEKRETATLKCYPIPRHDTVYWYQQGPGQDPQFLISFYEKMQSDKGSIPDRFSAQQFSDYHSELNMSSLELGDSALYFCASSLERNTEAFFGQGTRLTVV.

This clone was seen only a few times. The V and J genes are TRBV6-2 or TRBV6-3 and TRBJ2-3; no reliable D call. V shed 4 bases and J shed 0 bases, with 14 bases lying between them. The CDR3 is 16 amino acids. Germline assignment: CDR1 MNHEY and CDR2 SVGEGT. For the CDR3, the DNA is TGTGCCAGCAGTTCTCCATGGGTGACTAGCACAGATACGCAGTATTTT. Residues: CASSSPWVTSTDTQYF.

The rearrangement joins TRBV9 to TRBJ1-2; 7 bases match TRBD1. J lost 6 bases, V lost 4 bases, and 12 bases had no gene match. This CDR3 spans 15 amino acids. Per germline, CDR1 SGDLS and CDR2 YYNGEE. CDR3 residues: CASSLDHRGGDGYTF. For the CDR3, the DNA is TGTGCCAGCAGCCTTGATCACAGGGGCGGGGATGGCTACACCTTC.

The chain links TRBV6-2 or TRBV6-3 to TRBJ2-1; tentatively, D is TRBD1 (5 bases). V was trimmed by 2 bases and J by 2 bases, leaving 7 bases between them. CDR3 length: 14 amino acids. The germline gives CDR1 MNHEY, CDR2 SVGEGT. CDR3 sequence: CASSYDRAYNEQFF. The CDR3 DNA follows: TGTGCCAGCAGTTACGACAGAGCCTACAATGAGCAGTTCTTC.

The V gene is TRBV7-9, the J gene TRBJ2-7, with 9 bases lining up with TRBD1. Germline V gene sequence: CDR1 SEHNR, CDR2 FQNEAQ (reference sequence). This CDR3 spans 16 amino acids. V shed 6 bases and J 0 bases; nucleotides not matched to a gene: 9. The DNA for the CDR3 is TGTGCCAGCAGACGTACAGGGGGCCTAAGCTCCTACGAGCAGTACTTC. It translates to CASRRTGGLSSYEQYF.

This chain links TRBV6-2 or TRBV6-3 with TRBJ1-5; perhaps TRBD1 as D (5 bases). CDR1 is MNHEY and CDR2 is SVGEGT in the germline V gene. The CDR3 covers 14 residues. V lost 2 bases to trimming and J lost 3 bases, with 8 bases between them. CDR3 protein: CASSYRDYNQPQHF. The DNA for the CDR3 is TGTGCCAGCAGTTACCGGGACTACAATCAGCCCCAGCATTTT.

The chain recombines TRBV27 with TRBJ1-2; the match to TRBD1 covers 7 bases. Germline V gives CDR1 MNHEY, CDR2 SMNVEV (reference sequence). The V segment lost 1 base and the J segment 7 bases; nucleotides outside the gene matches: 12. The CDR3 covers 16 residues. In nucleotides, the CDR3 is TGTGCCAGCAGTTTATATTACAGGGGACAATCGGGTGGCTACACCTTC. Amino acid sequence: CASSLYYRGQSGGYTF.

V is TRBV9 and J is TRBJ2-5, with a tentative D call TRBD1 (5 bases). Deletions cut 3 bases from V and 5 bases from J, with 17 bases between. This CDR3 has 15 amino acids. Germline V gene data show CDR1 as SGDLS and CDR2 as YYNGEE. The CDR3 sequence: CASSASPGRAETQYF. The CDR3 nucleotides read TGTGCCAGCAGCGCCAGTCCCGGCAGGGCTGAGACCCAGTACTTC.

This clone was seen more than once but under ten times. This sequence joins TRBV10-2 and TRBJ1-5; perhaps TRBD1 as D (6 bases). The germline V and J ends were trimmed by 7 bases and 0 bases, with 7 bases remaining between them. Germline lookup yields CDR1 WSHSY and CDR2 SAAADI. The CDR3 covers 13 residues. The CDR3 DNA reads TGCGCCAGCAAGGACAGTAGCAATCAGCCCCAGCATTTT. This encodes CASKDSSNQPQHF.

This clone was detected only a few times. V and J are TRBV6-5 and TRBJ2-7; 10 nucleotides agree with TRBD1. The CDR3 spans 15 residues. J gave up 2 bases and V 5 bases, and 6 bases lay outside the gene matches. CDR1 is MNHEY and CDR2 is SVGAGI in the germline V gene. The CDR3: CASSSLGTGAYEQYF. The DNA for the CDR3 is TGTGCCAGCAGTAGTTTGGGGACAGGGGCCTACGAGCAGTACTTC.

The sample holds one count of this clone. This chain links TRBV29-1 with TRBJ2-1; tentative D call: TRBD2 (6 bases). Between the trimmed V and J ends, which lost 6 bases and 7 bases, there was a span of 10 bases. CDR1 SQVTM and CDR2 ANQGSEA come from the germline V gene. There are 11 residues in the CDR3. The CDR3 DNA reads as TGCAGCGTACCCCTAGCGAATGAGCAGTTCTTC. Translated: CSVPLANEQFF.

The chain carries TRBV19 and TRBJ2-2, with 9 positions matching TRBD1. CDR1 and CDR2 from the germline V gene are LNHDA and SQIVND (reference sequence). The CDR3 runs to 14 residues. Trimming cost V 9 bases and J 7 bases; bases outside gene matches: 9. The CDR3 region has the DNA TGTGCCAGCAAGGGACAGGGTGAGGGCGGGGAGCTGTTTTTT. Translating it yields CASKGQGEGGELFF.